This T cell receptor beta chain was profiled in a study of T cell responses to AZD1222 COVID-19 vaccine. Method: immunoSEQ multiplex PCR; TCRdb's copy keeps in-frame clones and lacks some. Of 75,000 to 100,000 clones in the sample, around 90% were seen once. In regard to this clone: What it binds is not known.

Study results and limitations: Without day 14 samples, only post-peak T cell repertoires were studied. Rises in breadth and depth of Spike-specific TCRs came after two AZD1222 doses. Donors, mostly white British, included more females; clonal diversity was possibly underestimated.

The CDR3 loop spans 17 amino acids. Trimming left V 2 bases short and J 4 bases short, with 21 bases between. Germline assignment: CDR1 MNHEY and CDR2 SMNVEV (reference sequence). Here the sequenced sample was peripheral blood, taken 28 days after the second AZD1222 dose. The TCR originated in an adult who received the AZD1222 COVID-19 vaccine. The chain joins TRBV27 to TRBJ2-7; no reliable D call. The chain's CDR3 is CASSLRGLGQVAYEQYF. DNA of the CDR3: TGTGCCAGCAGTTTAAGAGGTTTGGGTCAGGTTGCGTACGAGCAGTACTTC.